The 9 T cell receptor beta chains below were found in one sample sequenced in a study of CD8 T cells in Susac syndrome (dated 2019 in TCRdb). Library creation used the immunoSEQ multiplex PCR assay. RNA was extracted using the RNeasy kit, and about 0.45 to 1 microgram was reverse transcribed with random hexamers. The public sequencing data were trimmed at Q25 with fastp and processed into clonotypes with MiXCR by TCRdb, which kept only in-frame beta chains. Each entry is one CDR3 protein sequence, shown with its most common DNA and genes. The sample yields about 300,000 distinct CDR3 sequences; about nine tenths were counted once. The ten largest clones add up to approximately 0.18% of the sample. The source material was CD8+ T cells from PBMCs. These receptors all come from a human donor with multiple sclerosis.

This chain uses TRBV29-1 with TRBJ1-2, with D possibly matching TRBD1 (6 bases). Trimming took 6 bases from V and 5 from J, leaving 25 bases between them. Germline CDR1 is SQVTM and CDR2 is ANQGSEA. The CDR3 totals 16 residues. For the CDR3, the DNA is TGCAGCGTCCCCGGTTCAGGTGCAGGGGTTTTTTATGGCTACACCTTC. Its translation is CSVPGSGAGVFYGYTF.

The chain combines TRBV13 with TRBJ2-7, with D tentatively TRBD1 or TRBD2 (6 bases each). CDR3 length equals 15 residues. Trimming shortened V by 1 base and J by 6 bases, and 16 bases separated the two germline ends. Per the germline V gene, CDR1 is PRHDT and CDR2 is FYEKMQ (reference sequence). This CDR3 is CASSLAGARVAEQYF. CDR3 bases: TGTGCCAGCAGCTTAGCGGGGGCGAGAGTGGCCGAGCAGTACTTC.

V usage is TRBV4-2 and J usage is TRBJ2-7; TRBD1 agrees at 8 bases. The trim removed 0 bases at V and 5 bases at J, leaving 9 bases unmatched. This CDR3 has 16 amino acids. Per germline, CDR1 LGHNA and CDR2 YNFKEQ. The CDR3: CASSQESHLTGDEQYF. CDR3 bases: TGTGCCAGCAGCCAAGAATCCCACCTGACAGGGGACGAGCAGTACTTC.

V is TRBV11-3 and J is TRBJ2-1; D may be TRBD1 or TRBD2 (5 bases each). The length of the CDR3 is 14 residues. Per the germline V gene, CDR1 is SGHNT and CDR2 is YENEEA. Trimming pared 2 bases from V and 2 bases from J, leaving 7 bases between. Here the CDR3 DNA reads TGTGCCAGCAGCTTATGGGGGACCTACAATGAGCAGTTCTTC. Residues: CASSLWGTYNEQFF.

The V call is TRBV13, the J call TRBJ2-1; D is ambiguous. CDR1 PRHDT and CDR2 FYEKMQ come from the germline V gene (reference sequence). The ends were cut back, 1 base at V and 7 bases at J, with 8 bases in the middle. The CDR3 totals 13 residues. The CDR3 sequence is CASSLADVNEQFF. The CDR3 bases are TGTGCCAGCAGCTTAGCGGATGTGAATGAGCAGTTCTTC.

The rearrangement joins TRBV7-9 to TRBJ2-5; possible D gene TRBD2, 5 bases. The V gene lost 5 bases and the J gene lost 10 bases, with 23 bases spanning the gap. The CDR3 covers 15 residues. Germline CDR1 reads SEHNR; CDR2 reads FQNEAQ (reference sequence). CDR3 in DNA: TGTGCCAGCAGCAAAGTCGAGGTTGGGGTCGGGGACCAGTACTTC. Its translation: CASSKVEVGVGDQYF.

Written as DNA, the CDR3 is TGTGCCAGCAGTGAAGCTGTCGGGACTGCGGAGACCCAGTACTTC. This encodes CASSEAVGTAETQYF. The chain recombines TRBV6-1 with TRBJ2-5, with D perhaps TRBD2 (6 bases). This CDR3 has 15 residues. Trimming left V 0 bases short and J 5 bases short, with 13 bases between. CDR1 MNHNS and CDR2 SASEGT come from the germline V gene.

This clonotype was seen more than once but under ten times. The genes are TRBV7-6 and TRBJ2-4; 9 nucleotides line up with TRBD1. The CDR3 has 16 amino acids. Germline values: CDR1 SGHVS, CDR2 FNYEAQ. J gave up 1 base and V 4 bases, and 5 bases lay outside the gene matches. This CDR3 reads CASSSDRGAAKNIQYF. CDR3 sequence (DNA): TGTGCCAGCAGCTCGGACAGGGGAGCGGCCAAAAACATTCAGTACTTC. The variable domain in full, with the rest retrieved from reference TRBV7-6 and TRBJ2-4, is GAGVSQSPRYKVTKRGQDVALRCDPISGHVSLYWYRQALGQGPEFLTYFNYEAQQDKSGLPNDRFSAERPEGSISTLTIQRTEQRDSAMYRCASSSDRGAAKNIQYFGAGTRLSVL.

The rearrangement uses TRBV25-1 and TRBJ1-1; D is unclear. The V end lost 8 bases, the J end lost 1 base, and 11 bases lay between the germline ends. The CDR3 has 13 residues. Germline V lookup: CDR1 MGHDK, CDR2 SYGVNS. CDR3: CASQVDSNTEAFF. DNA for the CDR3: TGTGCCAGCCAGGTAGACTCGAACACTGAAGCTTTCTTT.